Below, one TCR beta chain is given with its context. This specimen belongs to a study of T cell changes during pregnancy in multiple sclerosis. The method was immunoSEQ multiplex PCR; TCRdb's version includes in-frame clones alone and lacks a portion of them. This sample has roughly 110,000 clones, with 91% found just once. The sequence was collected from a female donor with multiple sclerosis, enrolled in a pregnancy study. Sequenced here: peripheral blood, sampled before pregnancy.

CDR3 residues: CASSPGDRGIQETQYF. CDR3 DNA: TGTGCCAGCAGTCCCGGGGACAGGGGTATTCAAGAGACCCAGTACTTC. V is TRBV27 and J is TRBJ2-5, with 10 bases identical to TRBD1. The CDR3 totals 16 residues. Per the germline V gene, CDR1 is MNHEY and CDR2 is SMNVEV (reference sequence). V was pared by 5 bases and J by 2 bases, with 8 bases of the junction left unmatched.